The present T cell receptor (beta chain) was sequenced within a study of post-analysis software for immune sequencing data. Looking at the study overall: Disease trajectories encompassed relapsing-remitting, secondary progressive and progressive-relapsing multiple sclerosis.

Looked up from germline, CDR1 is LGHDT and CDR2 is YNNKEL (reference sequence). This CDR3 has 15 residues. V lost 5 bases and J 0 bases, leaving 11 bases between the germline ends. Broader study findings: About 5 TRBV segments (TRBV5-6, TRBV5-1 and TRBV20-1 among them) occurred more frequently in patients than in controls.

This clonotype occurred once. Its antigen is not known. Unique molecular identifiers were carried by the TCR beta cDNA libraries. TCRdb fed the PCR reads into MiXCR, producing one record per CDR3 protein. The sample carries about 810,000 distinct CDR3 sequences, approximately 57% recorded once. This TCR was recovered from a girl aged 10 to 17 with multiple sclerosis. The sequenced sample consisted of blood. The chain links TRBV3-1 to TRBJ2-4; TRBD2 might be the D (6 bases). The CDR3 DNA reads TGTGCCAGCAGCACGTGGGGACTAGCCAAAAACATTCAGTACTTC. Its translation: CASSTWGLAKNIQYF.